This T cell receptor (beta chain) was identified during a study of T cells expressing NK-cell markers. Study information: HCMV serostatus: most of the eight sequenced donors positive, one negative. Study-wide points: Top CD8+ clonotypes included the dominant CD3+CD56+NKG2C+ clonotypes in 6 or 7 donors. HCMV specificity of the expanded NKG2C+ T cell clones stayed unclear. A handful of donors showed these clonotypes also leading the CD3+CD56-NKG2C+ fraction.

As for this clonotype: The target antigen is unknown.

TCRdb reprocessed the 5' RACE reads and keeps a single row for each CDR3 protein, giving no DNA. This repertoire includes 440,000 or so distinct CDR3 sequences. The sequenced sample consisted of blood T cells: a sorted CD56 or NKG2C T cell subset, CD4+ or CD8+ T cells, or bulk PBMC T cells (not recorded which). The sequence was collected from a woman between 18 and 70 years old in good health.

The CDR3 spells CASRGGGDPFF. The chain links TRBV11-3 to TRBJ1-1; TCRdb returns TRBD1, unconfirmable since there is no DNA. Germline assignment: CDR1 SGHNT and CDR2 YENEEA. This CDR3 spans 11 amino acids.